This passage covers 20 T cell receptor beta chains from one sample sequenced in a study of blood T cells in healthy people across ages. Primers used in a second PCR of roughly 6 to 11 cycles were a sample-barcoded 5' primer and a J-beta primer mix. TCRdb re-called the 5' RACE reads with MiXCR, one entry per CDR3 protein. Among some 1.4 million distinct CDR3 sequences listed, roughly 45% were seen once. Sequenced input: blood. Source of these receptors: a woman in her late teens or twenties in good health.

A few counts support this clonotype. The rearrangement links TRBV3-1 to TRBJ2-7, with D possibly being TRBD2 (6 bases). Germline CDR1 reads LGHDT; CDR2 reads YNNKEL (reference sequence). V was clipped by 3 bases and J by 3 bases, with 15 bases between them. This CDR3 has 15 residues. This CDR3 reads CASSHLAGTLYEQYF. The DNA of the CDR3 is TGTGCCAGCAGCCACCTGGCGGGAACGCTCTACGAGCAGTACTTC.

The V gene is TRBV7-2, the J gene TRBJ2-3, with D unresolved. This CDR3 is built from 14 residues. The germline CDR1 and CDR2 sequences are SGHTA and FQGNSA. With 6 bases removed from V and 0 bases from J, the gap between germline ends came to 10 bases. The CDR3 DNA is TGTGCCAGCAGTAAACGTTCTAGCACAGATACGCAGTATTTT. Protein product: CASSKRSSTDTQYF.

This chain connects TRBV6-2 or TRBV6-3 to TRBJ1-5, with 11 nucleotides matching TRBD1. The CDR3 covers 18 residues. Germline values: CDR1 MNHEY, CDR2 SVGEGT. V gave up 1 base and J gave up 6 bases; unmatched junction bases: 11. CDR3 DNA sequence: TGTGCCAGCAGTTACTTAGCACCCGGACAGGGGGCAGGTCAGCCCCAGCATTTT. It encodes CASSYLAPGQGAGQPQHF.

This chain connects TRBV28 to TRBJ2-7; D assignment may be TRBD1 or TRBD2 (6 bases each). This CDR3 is built from 15 residues. The germline V gene encodes CDR1 MDHEN and CDR2 SYDVKM. With 7 bases removed from V and 4 bases from J, the gap between germline ends came to 20 bases. The CDR3 DNA reads TGTGCCAGCACCCCTCAGGGGAGGCTTAAGTACGAGCAGTACTTC. Protein sequence: CASTPQGRLKYEQYF.

This clonotype was counted between two and nine times. The V and J genes are TRBV5-1 and TRBJ2-7; D gene ambiguous. CDR3 length equals 14 residues. V lost 0 bases to trimming and J lost 2 bases, with 9 bases between them. Germline lookup yields CDR1 SGHRS and CDR2 YFSETQ. The CDR3 sequence is CASSLDTVTYEQYF. In DNA, the CDR3 is TGCGCCAGCAGCTTGGACACAGTGACCTACGAGCAGTACTTC. Full variable domain (rest looked up from reference TRBV5-1 and TRBJ2-7): KAGVTQTPRYLIKTRGQQVTLSCSPISGHRSVSWYQQTPGQGLQFLFEYFSETQRNKGNFPGRFSGRQFSNSRSEMNVSTLELGDSALYLCASSLDTVTYEQYFGPGTRLTVT.

The CDR3 spells CASEGFQTGGNEQYF. CDR3 DNA sequence: TGTGCCTCAGAAGGGTTCCAGACAGGGGGCAATGAGCAGTACTTC. The chain carries TRBV21-1 and TRBJ2-1; the table names TRBD1, a call not compared with the DNA. The J call may be wrong; the DNA end is better matched by TRBJ2-7. TRBV21-1 is assigned pseudogene status. The CDR3 length is 15 residues.

Only a few counts were recorded for this clonotype. The genes are TRBV28 and TRBJ2-4, with D unclear. The DNA matches TRBJ2-7 better at its end, which makes the J call doubtful. The CDR3 spans 12 residues. Germline CDR1 reads MDHEN; CDR2 reads SYDVKM. The CDR3 region is CASRIGWHEQYF. The CDR3 DNA reads as TGTGCCAGCAGGATTGGGTGGCACGAGCAGTACTTC.

The sample holds a few counts of this clonotype. The chain recombines TRBV10-3 with TRBJ2-3; D perhaps matches TRBD1 (5 bases). CDR3 length equals 15 residues. The ends were cut back, 6 bases at V and 6 bases at J, with 19 bases in the middle. Germline loops: CDR1 ENHRY, CDR2 SYGVKD. The CDR3 coding sequence is TGTGCCATCAGCACCCTGGACACACCGTCGGATACGCAGTATTTT. As protein: CAISTLDTPSDTQYF.

The V call is TRBV18, the J call TRBJ2-5, with 14 bases identical to TRBD2. Trimming cost V 6 bases and J 6 bases; bases outside gene matches: 15. This CDR3 comprises 18 residues. Germline CDR1 KGHSH, CDR2 LQKENI. CDR3 protein: CASSPRTSGRPGMQTQYF. The CDR3 DNA reads as TGTGCCAGCTCCCCCAGGACTAGCGGGAGGCCTGGAATGCAGACCCAGTACTTC.

This sequence joins TRBV24-1 and TRBJ2-7, with D possibly called TRBD1 or TRBD2 (6 bases each). V shed 8 bases and J shed 0 bases, with 16 bases lying between them. CDR1 and CDR2 (germline): KGHDR, SFDVKD. The CDR3 sequence is 15 residues long. CDR3 protein: CATKPLGGASYEQYF. The CDR3 DNA reads as TGTGCCACCAAGCCCCTCGGGGGCGCCTCCTACGAGCAGTACTTC.

V usage is TRBV7-2 and J usage is TRBJ2-2; D is possibly TRBD1 or TRBD2 (5 bases each). V lost 3 bases, J lost 4 bases, and 12 bases lay in between. CDR1 and CDR2 (germline): SGHTA, FQGNSA. This CDR3 is 15 amino acids long. CDR3 loop: CASSFGGKGTGELFF. CDR3 sequence (DNA): TGTGCCAGCAGCTTTGGGGGAAAGGGCACCGGGGAGCTGTTTTTT.

This clonotype was seen repeatedly, ten times or more. The chain uses TRBV9 and TRBJ2-3; the D gene is possibly TRBD2 (5 bases). The germline gives CDR1 SGDLS, CDR2 YYNGEE. This CDR3 is built from 16 residues. With 0 bases removed from V and 2 bases from J, the gap between germline ends came to 13 bases. CDR3 nucleotides: TGTGCCAGCAGCGTAGCCGGCGGGTTCCCCACAGATACGCAGTATTTT. The encoded protein is CASSVAGGFPTDTQYF.

The chain links TRBV20-1 to TRBJ1-1, with D perhaps matching TRBD1 (5 bases). The CDR3 sequence is 14 residues long. The germline V and J ends were trimmed by 2 bases and 4 bases, with 14 bases remaining between them. Per the germline V gene, CDR1 is DFQATT and CDR2 is SNEGSKA (reference sequence). CDR3 residues: CSARRPLGGTEAFF. The DNA for the CDR3 is TGCAGTGCTAGAAGGCCCCTTGGGGGCACTGAAGCTTTCTTT.

The chain couples TRBV29-1 to TRBJ2-3; D gene uncertain. Trimming pared 1 base from V and 8 bases from J, leaving 10 bases between. The CDR3 loop spans 12 amino acids. Germline V gives CDR1 SQVTM, CDR2 ANQGSEA. The CDR3 coding sequence is TGCAGCGTTGAAGTGGGGTCAGGTACGCAGTATTTT. Amino acids: CSVEVGSGTQYF.

This chain uses TRBV6-5 with TRBJ2-7; TRBD2 matches 11 bases. With the DNA end fitting TRBJ2-5 better, the J assignment may be wrong. Germline CDR1 MNHEY, CDR2 SVGAGI. The CDR3 runs to 15 residues. The CDR3 DNA sequence: TGTGCCAGCAGTCTAGCGGGGGGTGCGAAGGAGACCCAGTACTTC. It is translated as CASSLAGGAKETQYF.

This clonotype occurred many times. The V gene is TRBV12-3 or TRBV12-4, the J gene TRBJ1-6; perhaps TRBD1 as D (6 bases). The CDR3 totals 14 residues. Trimming stripped 6 bases from V and 5 bases from J, with 11 bases between. The CDR3 coding sequence is TGTGCCAGCAGCCCAGGACAGAATAATTCACCCCTCCACTTT. It codes for CASSPGQNNSPLHF.

The chain joins TRBV13 to TRBJ2-1; D might be TRBD2 (6 bases). V lost 2 bases and J 6 bases, leaving 11 bases between the germline ends. Germline lookup yields CDR1 PRHDT and CDR2 FYEKMQ (reference sequence). The CDR3 is 14 amino acids. In DNA, the CDR3 is TGTGCCAGCAGCTTACGGACTACCCCCAATGAGCAGTTCTTC. Translated, it gives CASSLRTTPNEQFF.

The J gene is TRBJ1-1, the V gene TRBV7-9; D call uncertain. Germline V lookup: CDR1 SEHNR, CDR2 FQNEAQ (reference sequence). V lost 3 bases and J lost 5, with 10 bases in between. This CDR3 spans 13 amino acids. This CDR3 reads CASSLGRATEAFF. CDR3 nucleotide sequence: TGTGCCAGCAGCTTGGGAAGGGCAACTGAAGCTTTCTTT.

The chain couples TRBV12-3 or TRBV12-4 to TRBJ1-2; 11 bases fit TRBD1. Losses at the gene ends were 6 bases for V and 8 bases for J; bases not matched to a gene: 11. The CDR3 spans 15 residues. In DNA form, the CDR3 reads TGTGCCAGCAGATCTACTGGACAGGGGGCGGGCGGCTACACCTTC. Its protein is CASRSTGQGAGGYTF.

Turning to this clonotype: It may be a read error: a sequence one base away is much more abundant. V and J are TRBV29-1 and TRBJ2-1; D gene uncertain. The CDR3 contains 15 residues. Germline V gene data show CDR1 as SQVTM and CDR2 as ANQGSEA. The CDR3 bases are TGCAGCTTGACCCCGGGTTATAGCTCCTACAATGAGCGGTTCTTC. Translating gives CSLTPGYSSYNERFF.